This T cell receptor (beta chain) was retrieved from a study of CD8+CD57+ T cells in acquired aplastic anemia. TCR beta VDJ combinations and CDR3 sequences were profiled from genomic DNA. TCRdb ran MiXCR on the reads and lists one entry per CDR3 protein. Of approximately 200,000 distinct CDR3 sequences in the sample, around 59% were seen once. Whole-study results and caveats: Patients and controls were not found to differ significantly in CD8+ Simpson's diversity.

V lost 5 bases and J lost 8, with 31 bases in between. Per the germline V gene, CDR1 is SGHRS and CDR2 is YFSETQ. The CDR3 covers 19 residues. The sample holds a few counts of this clonotype. No antigen is known for it. The source is a human donor in good health, serving as a control. Material: sorted CD4+, CD8+, or CD8+CD57+ T cells (not recorded which) from PBMCs. The genes are TRBV5-1 and TRBJ1-4; D perhaps matches TRBD1 (6 bases). This CDR3 reads CASRAGDGFGGTGKEKLFF. CDR3 DNA sequence: TGCGCCAGCAGGGCAGGGGATGGGTTTGGAGGGACGGGCAAGGAAAAACTGTTTTTT.